These 7 T cell receptor beta chains were all obtained from the same sample, sequenced in a study of PD-1 blockade in classical Hodgkin lymphoma. This table comes from immunoSEQ multiplex PCR, and its TCRdb copy is limited to in-frame clones, with some not included. The sample has some 53,000 clones, around nine tenths seen once. Time point in this sample: cycle 4 day 1 (C4D1), after more than 5 weeks of nivolumab. Every patient experienced relapse after autologous stem cell transplantation, and brentuximab vedotin exposure varied. The sample was peripheral blood mononuclear cells (PBMCs), taken before the fourth cycle of nivolumab. These receptors were collected from a human donor with classical Hodgkin lymphoma.

The CDR3 region is CASSSTGTGNTIYF. For the CDR3, the DNA is TGTGCCAGCAGCTCGACAGGGACTGGAAACACCATATATTTT. The V and J genes are TRBV9 and TRBJ1-3; 7 bases line up with TRBD1. Germline V lookup: CDR1 SGDLS, CDR2 YYNGEE. After removal of 4 bases from V and 2 bases from J, the junction contained 3 bases not matched to a gene. CDR3 length equals 14 residues.

This chain joins TRBV6-1 and TRBJ2-3; D may be TRBD2 (7 bases). CDR3 length: 17 amino acids. Germline assignment: CDR1 MNHNS and CDR2 SASEGT. V was shortened by 0 bases and J by 2 bases, with 15 bases between the two germline ends. CDR3 DNA sequence: TGTGCCAGCAGTGAAGCGCGGTGGGGGGGCCCCACAGATACGCAGTATTTT. This codes for CASSEARWGGPTDTQYF.

The chain recombines TRBV28 with TRBJ2-5; TRBD2 matches 8 bases. CDR1 and CDR2 (germline): MDHEN, SYDVKM. Losses at the gene ends were 5 bases for V and 3 bases for J; bases not matched to a gene: 11. The CDR3 is made up of 16 amino acids. CDR3 nucleotide sequence: TGTGCCAGCAGTCCCCCGGTCGCGGGGGGCGAAGAGACCCAGTACTTC. It yields the protein CASSPPVAGGEETQYF.

The rearrangement links TRBV6-1 to TRBJ2-2, with 7 nucleotides matching TRBD1. The germline V gene has CDR1 MNHNS and CDR2 SASEGT. V trimming: 9 bases; J trimming: 0 bases; junction bases outside the gene matches: 4. CDR3 length: 14 amino acids. CDR3 DNA: TGTGCCAGTTCGGGACAGCCGAACACCGGGGAGCTGTTTTTT. Translating gives CASSGQPNTGELFF.

Note on this clone: Other DNA sequences in this specimen translate into the identical CDR3. The chain employs TRBV5-1 and TRBJ2-5; TRBD2 aligns across 8 bases. Germline V gene sequence: CDR1 SGHRS, CDR2 YFSETQ. Unmatched junction bases numbered 11, after V lost 5 bases and J lost 5 bases. This CDR3 contains 15 residues. The CDR3 sequence: CASSGPGGPGETQYF. The CDR3 DNA reads TGCGCCAGCAGTGGCCCGGGAGGGCCGGGGGAGACCCAGTACTTC.

This CDR3 is CASSVGGAGPDNEQFF. The CDR3 DNA sequence: TGTGCCAGCAGCGTAGGAGGTGCGGGGCCTGACAATGAGCAGTTCTTC. The gene calls are TRBV9 and TRBJ2-1; TRBD2 might be the D (6 bases). CDR3 length: 16 amino acids. Germline CDR1 is SGDLS and CDR2 is YYNGEE. Trimming removed 0 bases at V and 5 bases at J, with 15 bases between.

The chain carries TRBV9 and TRBJ2-1; 11 bases agree with TRBD2. The V and J ends lost 0 bases and 7 bases, in that order; junction bases with no gene match: 3. CDR1 and CDR2 from the germline V gene are SGDLS and YYNGEE. CDR3 length equals 15 residues. Here the CDR3 reads CASSVVASGRNEQFF. Written as DNA, the CDR3 is TGTGCCAGCAGCGTAGTGGCTAGCGGGAGGAATGAGCAGTTCTTC.